This is a list of T cell receptor beta chains from one sample in a study of cytomegalovirus exposure and HLA in healthy donors. The table came from immunoSEQ multiplex PCR; TCRdb's copy has only in-frame clones and leaves some out. The sample yields under 250,000 clones, 70% to 80% seen once. Sequenced input: PBMCs. Receptor source: a male donor in good health and CMV-seronegative. Both conserved end residues are part of each CDR3. The order of the fields is J gene, D gene, clone size, V gene, CDR3 DNA, CDR3 protein. The D gene is left open where the match is weak. Clone size is shown for a subset of rows, as once, few, many or a class of expanded clone.

>TRBJ2-1|NA|NA|TRBV7-3
TGTGCCAGCAGCTCCCGCAGGAACTCCTACAATGAGCAGTTCTTC
CASSSRRNSYNEQFF
>TRBJ1-2|NA|once|TRBV28
TGTGCCAGCAGTGCCGCGGGGGTTCATGGCTACACCTTC
CASSAAGVHGYTF
>TRBJ1-2|NA|NA|TRBV4-3
TGCGCCAGCAGCCAAGATCTAGGGGATGGCTACACCTTC
CASSQDLGDGYTF
>TRBJ2-3|NA|NA|TRBV6-4
TGTGCCAGCAGTGACGAGGGGGGGGATACGCAGTATTTT
CASSDEGGDTQYF
>TRBJ2-5|TRBD1|once|TRBV5-1
TGCGCCAGCAGCTCCGGACAGGGTGGGGAGACCCAGTACTTC
CASSSGQGGETQYF
>TRBJ2-7|TRBD1|NA|TRBV2
TGTGCCATCTCATTTCGACAGGGAAACCCCTCCTACGAGCAGTACTTC
CAISFRQGNPSYEQYF
>TRBJ2-3|TRBD2|NA|TRBV28
TGTGCCAGCAGTTTATCTCCGGGACTAGGCTCTAGCACAGATACGCAGTATTTT
CASSLSPGLGSSTDTQYF
>TRBJ1-4|NA|NA|TRBV7-9
TGTGCCAGCGGGGGGACTCCCGGGGAAAAACTGTTTTTT
CASGGTPGEKLFF
>TRBJ1-3|NA|NA|TRBV12-5
TGTGCTAGTGGTTTGGTACGAGGCATGTTACTGCAAAACACCATATATTTT
CASGLVRGMLLQNTIYF
>TRBJ2-7|NA|NA|TRBV19
TGTGCCAGTAGTTCTCCGGCGGGGGAGCAGTACTTC
CASSSPAGEQYF
>TRBJ1-3|TRBD1|NA|TRBV19
TGTGCCAGTAGTTCACAGGGGGCGAGAGGAAACACCATATATTTT
CASSSQGARGNTIYF
>TRBJ1-1|NA|NA|TRBV9
TGTGCCAGCAGCCAAACTATCGACTACACTGAAGCTTTCTTT
CASSQTIDYTEAFF
>TRBJ2-7|TRBD2|NA|TRBV10-3
TGTGCCATCAGTTCCGGGACTACCTACGAGCAGTACTTC
CAISSGTTYEQYF
>TRBJ2-2|TRBD2|NA|TRBV19
TGTGCCAGTAGTAGCGGGAGGTGGACCGGGGAGCTGTTTTTT
CASSSGRWTGELFF
>TRBJ1-1|TRBD1|NA|TRBV10-1
TGCGCCAGCAGTGAGACGGGGACAGCCAACACTGAAGCTTTCTTT
CASSETGTANTEAFF
>TRBJ2-2|TRBD1|NA|TRBV5-1
TGCGCCAGCAGCTCCCTTACCGGGACAGGGGGCAGTACCGGGGAGCTGTTTTTT
CASSSLTGTGGSTGELFF
>TRBJ1-2|NA|NA|TRBV5-5
TGTGCCAGCAGCTTGTTTGACAGCGCTTCACTTAACTATGGCTACACCTTC
CASSLFDSASLNYGYTF
>TRBJ2-7|NA|NA|TRBV11-2
TGTGCCAGCAGCCCCAGGCCCGGGAAGTCGACCTACGAGCAGTACTTC
CASSPRPGKSTYEQYF